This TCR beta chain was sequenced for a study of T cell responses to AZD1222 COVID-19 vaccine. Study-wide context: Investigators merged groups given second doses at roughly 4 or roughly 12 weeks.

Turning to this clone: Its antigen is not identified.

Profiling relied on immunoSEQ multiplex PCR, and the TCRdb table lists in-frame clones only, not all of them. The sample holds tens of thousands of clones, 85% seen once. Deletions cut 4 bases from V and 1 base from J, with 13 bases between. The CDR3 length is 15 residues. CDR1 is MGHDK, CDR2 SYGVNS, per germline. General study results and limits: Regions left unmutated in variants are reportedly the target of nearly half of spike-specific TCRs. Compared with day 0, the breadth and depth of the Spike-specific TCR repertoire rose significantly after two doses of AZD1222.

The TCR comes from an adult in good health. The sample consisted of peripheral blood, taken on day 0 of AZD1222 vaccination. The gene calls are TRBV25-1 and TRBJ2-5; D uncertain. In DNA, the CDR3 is TGTGCCAGCAGTGCTTTCCTCTTCGGCCAAGAGACCCAGTACTTC. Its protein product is CASSAFLFGQETQYF.